The clone carrying this T cell receptor (beta chain) showed up just a few times. Its antigen is currently unknown. The CDR3 has 16 residues. Trimming cost V 5 bases and J 3 bases; bases outside gene matches: 10. These data belong to a study of T-cell memory formation after mild COVID-19. Study-level points and caveats: Clones that got smaller from day 15 to 85 had even CD4/CD8, while clones growing later tipped toward CD4+. CD4+ contracting clones were found mainly in CM and EM, and CD8+ ones in EMRA. In pre-infection memory, a portion of responding clones appeared, which suggested that cross-reactive memory joined.

Researchers used 5'RACE with constant-segment primers to make TCR alpha and TCR beta cDNA libraries that carry sample barcodes and UMIs. TCRdb re-called the 5' RACE reads through MiXCR, storing one row per CDR3 protein. The sample shows some 600,000 distinct CDR3 sequences, around 15% of them seen only once. The sequence was obtained from an adult woman who had mild COVID-19 (a few samples of this study predate the infection). Cell type and time point are not known. The genes are TRBV12-3 or TRBV12-4 and TRBJ2-3, with TRBD2 matching 8 bases. The specimen was PBMCs or a T cell subset sorted from them (not recorded which). The CDR3 nucleotides read TGTGCCAGCAGTCCCCGCTGGGCGGGAGGTACAGATACGCAGTATTTT. Amino acids: CASSPRWAGGTDTQYF.